The present TCR beta chain was sequenced within a study of naive and memory T cell subsets. Findings of the study overall: A few larger clonotypes appeared in naive repertoires, especially CD8, possibly memory cells re-expressing CD45RA. Between naive and memory subsets, TCR abundance power law exponents differed.

Turning to this clonotype: What it recognizes is unknown.

This CDR3 comprises 12 residues. V trimming: 4 bases; J trimming: 6 bases; junction bases outside the gene matches: 4. Germline V gives CDR1 SGHDT, CDR2 YYEEEE. The beta constant-region primer was an equimolar mix of two oligonucleotides covering TRBC1 and TRBC2. Nested alpha and beta constant-region primers with the SP2 primer drove four PCR rounds on ligated cDNA. TCRdb re-derived calls from the UMI-ligation and nested PCR reads in MiXCR, one entry per CDR3 protein. The top ten clones hold around 0.63% of a sample with around 140,000 distinct CDR3 sequences, approximately 21% of them seen once. The receptor was isolated from a human donor in good health. The V and J genes are TRBV5-6 and TRBJ2-7, with 7 bases that match TRBD1. The material sequenced was naive CD8+ T cells from blood. In DNA, the CDR3 is TGTGCCAGCAGCCTGGACAGGCTCGAGCAGTACTTC. Its translation is CASSLDRLEQYF.